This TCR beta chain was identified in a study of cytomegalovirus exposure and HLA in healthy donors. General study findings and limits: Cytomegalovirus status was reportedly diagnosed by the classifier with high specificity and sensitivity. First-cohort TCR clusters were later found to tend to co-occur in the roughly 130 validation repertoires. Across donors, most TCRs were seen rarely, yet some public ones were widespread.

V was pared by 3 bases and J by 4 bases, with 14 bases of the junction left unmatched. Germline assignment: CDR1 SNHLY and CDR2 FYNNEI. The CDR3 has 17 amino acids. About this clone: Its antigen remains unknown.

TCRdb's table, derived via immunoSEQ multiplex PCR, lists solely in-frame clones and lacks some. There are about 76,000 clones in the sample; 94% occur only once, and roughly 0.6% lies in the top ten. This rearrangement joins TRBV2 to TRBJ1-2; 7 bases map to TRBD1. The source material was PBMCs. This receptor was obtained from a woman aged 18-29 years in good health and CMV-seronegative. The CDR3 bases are TGTGCCAGCAGTGATACCGACAGGGTGATGTTTGGCTATGGCTACACCTTC. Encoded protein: CASSDTDRVMFGYGYTF.